This TCR beta chain is from a study of graft-versus-host responses after intestinal transplantation. Overall study context: Transplant recipients had multivisceral, liver-intestinal, or isolated intestinal grafts. Induction with anti-thymocyte globulin, then tacrolimus and steroids for around three years, was given to all recipients.

Study outcomes and limitations: Patients who carried graft-donor T cell macrochimerism also had high graft-versus-host to host-versus-graft clonal ratios in their allografts.

Method: immunoSEQ multiplex PCR; TCRdb's copy keeps in-frame clones and lacks some. This table has 89,000 or so clones, around 84% appearing once. This clone was counted a few times. Its target is not known. Germline loops: CDR1 SGHNT, CDR2 YYREEE (reference sequence). Trimming left V 0 bases short and J 0 bases short, with 4 bases between. CDR3 size: 13 residues. This clonotype was sampled from a human donor who received an intestinal transplant. The V call is TRBV5-4, the J call TRBJ2-7; D is uncertain. This specimen consisted of unstimulated CD4+ T cells sorted from spleen or lymph node cells, obtained before intestinal transplant. The CDR3 protein is CASSLASSYEQYF. In DNA form, the CDR3 reads TGTGCCAGCAGCTTGGCGTCCTCCTACGAGCAGTACTTC.